This T cell receptor beta chain comes out of a study of cytomegalovirus exposure and HLA in healthy donors. Overall study results and limits: As a later analysis revealed, most CMV-associated TCR beta chains appeared HLA-restricted.

The PCR made use of 60 Vbeta and 13 Jbeta primers. Measured with immunoSEQ multiplex PCR; TCRdb has only the in-frame clones, and not every one. This sample has some 120,000 clones, with around 60% found just once. A remark on this clone: Its antigen is not known.

Trimming took 4 bases from V and 7 from J, leaving 20 bases between them. The germline V gene has CDR1 LNHDA and CDR2 SQIVND (reference sequence). The CDR3 sequence is 16 residues long. The chain has TRBV19 and TRBJ1-3; D remains ambiguous. Sequencing was done on a sample of PBMCs. The receptor was derived from a woman aged 40 to 49 in good health and CMV-seropositive. This CDR3 is CASSTPGGRRFNTIYF. In nucleotides, the CDR3 is TGTGCCAGTAGTACCCCCGGCGGCCGCCGGTTCAACACCATATATTTT.